The present TCR beta chain was sequenced within a study of control samples from healthy donors and cancer patients. Trimming removed 1 base at V and 2 bases at J, with 9 bases between. The CDR3 runs 14 residues. CDR1 and CDR2 (germline): MNHEY, SVGAGI. Measured with immunoSEQ multiplex PCR; TCRdb has only the in-frame clones, and not every one. The data show 170,000 or so clones, more than 85% seen once. The chain combines TRBV6-5 with TRBJ2-7; a weak D match, TRBD1 (6 bases). Sequences were obtained from blood. The receptor was derived from a woman aged 40-49 years in good health. In DNA form, the CDR3 reads TGTGCCAGCAGTTACTTCAGGGGCACCTACGAGCAGTACTTC. This sequence encodes CASSYFRGTYEQYF.